Each of the 20 T cell receptor beta chains below was sequenced from the same sample in a study of shared clonotypes between healthy human individuals. Assay used: immunoSEQ multiplex PCR; TCRdb lists only in-frame clones, some missing. The sample lists about 120,000 clones, 68% occurring once. The specimen was memory CD8+ T cells sorted from blood. Described subset: CD45RO+ cells pooled with CCR7-negative TemRA cells. The receptors were sampled from a woman between 25 and 40 years old in good health.

In this sample, this clone turned up a few times. The chain couples TRBV5-6 to TRBJ1-2; 8 nucleotides agree with TRBD1. The length of the CDR3 is 13 residues. Germline V gives CDR1 SGHDT, CDR2 YYEEEE. Trimming removed 4 bases from V and 8 bases from J; junction bases left unmatched: 7. CDR3 in amino acids: CASSTWTGNGYTF. CDR3 sequence (DNA): TGTGCCAGCAGCACCTGGACAGGGAACGGCTACACCTTC. The full variable domain, completed using reference TRBV5-6 and TRBJ1-2, is DAGVTQSPTHLIKTRGQQVTLRCSPKSGHDTVSWYQQALGQGPQFIFQYYEEEERQRGNFPDRFSGHQFPNYSSELNVNALLLGDSALYLCASSTWTGNGYTFGSGTRLTVV.

This clone has a single count. The J gene is TRBJ2-1, the V gene TRBV6-5, with 8 bases identical to TRBD2. CDR3 length: 15 amino acids. Germline loops: CDR1 MNHEY, CDR2 SVGAGI. The ends lost 0 bases at V and 8 bases at J; junction bases unmatched: 6. The CDR3 is CASSYSRPGGDEQFF. The CDR3 coding sequence is TGTGCCAGCAGTTACTCTCGTCCCGGGGGGGATGAGCAGTTCTTC.

This chain uses TRBV28 with TRBJ1-1; D remains ambiguous. The CDR3 has 11 amino acids. V lost 10 bases, J lost 8 bases, and 14 bases lay in between. Per germline, CDR1 MDHEN and CDR2 SYDVKM. DNA of the CDR3: TGTGCCACCCACCTCGGGAGGGAAGCTTTCTTT. Translation gives CATHLGREAFF.

The chain is built from TRBV4-1 and TRBJ2-7; the match to TRBD2 covers 7 bases. J was trimmed by 3 bases and V by 0 bases; bases with no gene match: 8. This CDR3 contains 16 residues. Germline CDR1 is MGHRA and CDR2 is YSYEKL. DNA for the CDR3: TGCGCCAGCAGCCAAGAGGGAGGGGCTTTTCTCTACGAGCAGTACTTC. Its translation is CASSQEGGAFLYEQYF.

The J gene is TRBJ2-3, the V gene TRBV29-1; TRBD2 matches 8 bases. Looked up from germline, CDR1 is SQVTM and CDR2 is ANQGSEA. The CDR3 is 14 amino acids. Losses at the gene ends were 5 bases for V and 4 bases for J; bases not matched to a gene: 8. The CDR3, as DNA: TGCAGCGTTTCCGGCGGGAGGATCCCAGATACGCAGTATTTT. Amino acid sequence: CSVSGGRIPDTQYF.

In this sample, this clone turned up many times. V gene TRBV6-1 combines with J gene TRBJ1-2; 8 bases line up with TRBD1. This CDR3 is built from 14 residues. Unmatched junction bases numbered 5, after V lost 1 base and J lost 7 bases. The V gene's germline CDR1 is MNHNS and CDR2 SASEGT. CDR3 protein: CASSEGWQGAGYTF. The CDR3 nucleotides read TGTGCCAGCAGTGAAGGATGGCAGGGGGCTGGCTACACCTTC.

V gene TRBV27 combines with J gene TRBJ2-2; D is possibly TRBD1 or TRBD2 (5 bases each). The CDR3 has 14 residues. CDR1 is MNHEY and CDR2 is SMNVEV in the germline V gene (reference sequence). V lost 10 bases and J 7 bases, leaving 19 bases between the germline ends. The CDR3, as DNA: TGTGCCACCTCACCCGGGGCAAAGAACGGGGAGCTGTTTTTT. This translates into CATSPGAKNGELFF.

The chain couples TRBV2 to TRBJ1-1, with a possible D match to TRBD1 (6 bases). The CDR3 is made up of 12 amino acids. V lost 8 bases to trimming and J lost 5 bases, with 12 bases between them. Germline V gene lookup returns CDR1 SNHLY and CDR2 FYNNEI. The DNA for the CDR3 is TGTGCCAGCGCCAGGGGAAGGACTGAAGCTTTCTTT. It translates to CASARGRTEAFF.

This clone occurred a few times. The CDR3 spells CASSVGGSVETQYF. CDR3 bases: TGTGCCAGCAGCGTAGGAGGTAGCGTGGAGACCCAGTACTTC. This chain uses TRBV9 with TRBJ2-5; D may be TRBD2 (5 bases). V was pared by 0 bases and J by 5 bases, with 11 bases between. The CDR3 contains 14 residues. CDR1 is SGDLS and CDR2 is YYNGEE in the germline V gene.

The chain recombines TRBV11-2 with TRBJ2-2; 8 nucleotides line up with TRBD2. The CDR3 is made up of 13 amino acids. Trimming took 5 bases from V and 5 from J; bases not matched to a gene: 1. CDR1 is SGHAT and CDR2 is FQNNGV in the germline V gene. The CDR3 loop reads CASSQRGTGELFF. In nucleotides, the CDR3 is TGTGCCAGCAGCCAGCGGGGGACCGGGGAGCTGTTTTTT.

The V gene is TRBV11-2, the J gene TRBJ1-2; possible D gene TRBD1, 6 bases. This CDR3 spans 18 amino acids. Germline values: CDR1 SGHAT, CDR2 FQNNGV. Between the trimmed V and J ends, which lost 3 bases and 2 bases, there was a span of 22 bases. CDR3 nucleotide sequence: TGTGCCAGCAGCTTCGGCCGACCCACAGGGTCCCCCAACTATGGCTACACCTTC. Translation: CASSFGRPTGSPNYGYTF.

The gene calls are TRBV7-3 and TRBJ2-2; D gene unclear. The CDR3 runs to 13 residues. The V gene's germline CDR1 is SGHTA and CDR2 FQGTGA. V was trimmed by 3 bases and J by 6 bases, leaving 8 bases between them. The CDR3 spells CASSFTWAGELFF. The CDR3 DNA follows: TGTGCCAGCAGCTTTACCTGGGCCGGGGAGCTGTTTTTT.

There are a few counts of this clone. In DNA, the CDR3 is TGTGCCAGCAGCACCTGGACCACAGATACGCAGTATTTT. It codes for CASSTWTTDTQYF. The chain carries TRBV7-3 and TRBJ2-3; no definite D call. The CDR3 consists of 13 residues. Trimming stripped 5 bases from V and 2 bases from J, with 8 bases between. Germline V gene lookup returns CDR1 SGHTA and CDR2 FQGTGA. The full variable domain, in which reference TRBV7-3 and TRBJ2-3 provide the parts outside the CDR3, is GAGVSQTPSNKVTEKGKYVELRCDPISGHTALYWYRQSLGQGPEFLIYFQGTGAADDSGLPNDRFFAVRPEGSVSTLKIQRTERGDSAVYLCASSTWTTDTQYFGPGTRLTVL.

This clone was detected once. The chain recombines TRBV19 with TRBJ1-3; D not certain. With 5 bases removed from V and 8 bases from J, the gap between germline ends came to 19 bases. The CDR3 extends over 15 amino acids. Germline-derived CDR1 and CDR2 are LNHDA and SQIVND (reference sequence). The DNA for the CDR3 is TGTGCCAGTAGTCTCCACCGGGCCCCGTGGGACACCATATATTTT. Its protein product is CASSLHRAPWDTIYF.

A note on this clone: A far larger clone is only one base removed, so a read error is likely. V gene TRBV13 combines with J gene TRBJ2-7, with D tentatively TRBD2 (6 bases). The germline V gene encodes CDR1 PRHDT and CDR2 FYEKMQ (reference sequence). The germline V and J ends were trimmed by 3 bases and 2 bases, with 11 bases remaining between them. The CDR3 is 14 residues long. The CDR3 DNA reads TGTGCCAGCAGCTTGGGAGGCTTCCCCTACGAGCAGTACTTC. Residues: CASSLGGFPYEQYF.

The rearrangement links TRBV6-5 to TRBJ2-7, with 12 nucleotides matching TRBD2. Germline values: CDR1 MNHEY, CDR2 SVGAGI. The J segment lost 9 bases and the V segment lost 6 bases, leaving 6 bases of the junction unmatched. This CDR3 has 13 residues. This chain's CDR3 is CASSWGTSGLQYF. The CDR3 DNA reads as TGTGCCAGCAGCTGGGGGACTAGCGGGCTGCAGTACTTC.

The V and J genes are TRBV27 and TRBJ2-7, with D unresolved. V lost 1 base and J lost 3, with 7 bases in between. This CDR3 region has 13 residues. CDR1 is MNHEY and CDR2 is SMNVEV in the germline V gene (reference sequence). The CDR3 is CASSLFPGYEQYF. The CDR3 DNA follows: TGTGCCAGCAGTTTATTTCCGGGCTACGAGCAGTACTTC.

V gene TRBV16 combines with J gene TRBJ1-2; D might be TRBD1 (5 bases). The germline V gene has CDR1 KGHSY and CDR2 FQNENV. The V end lost 3 bases, the J end lost 2 bases, and 19 bases lay between the germline ends. The CDR3 has 17 amino acids. The CDR3 reads CASSQGTSSERNYGYTF. In DNA, the CDR3 is TGTGCCAGCAGCCAGGGGACCAGCAGCGAGAGAAACTATGGCTACACCTTC.

The rearrangement links TRBV20-1 to TRBJ1-1; 7 bases line up with TRBD1. CDR1 DFQATT and CDR2 SNEGSKA come from the germline V gene (reference sequence). There are 11 residues in the CDR3. Trimming removed 7 bases from V and 10 bases from J; junction bases left unmatched: 9. CDR3 residues: CSGGGAGPAFF. The CDR3 DNA sequence: TGCAGTGGAGGGGGCGCAGGGCCAGCTTTCTTT.

This clone appeared once. J is TRBJ2-1 and V is TRBV7-9; unclear D gene. The V gene lost 5 bases and the J gene lost 0 bases, with 17 bases spanning the gap. The CDR3 contains 17 residues. The germline V gene encodes CDR1 SEHNR and CDR2 FQNEAQ (reference sequence). CDR3 sequence reads: CASSLLGPAHSYNEQFF. The CDR3, as DNA: TGTGCCAGCAGCCTCCTGGGTCCAGCGCACTCCTACAATGAGCAGTTCTTC.